This T cell receptor beta chain was identified in a study of T cell responses to AZD1222 COVID-19 vaccine. For the study at large: Second doses were pooled across both intervals (about 4 or about 12 weeks).

General study findings and limits: Following two doses of AZD1222, Spike-specific TCR breadth and depth rose.

Concerning this clone: What it recognizes is unknown.

V was cut by 4 bases and J by 7 bases, with 7 bases left in between. The CDR3 is 11 residues long. Germline V gives CDR1 LNHDA, CDR2 SQIVND (reference sequence). Assay: immunoSEQ multiplex PCR; the TCRdb copy retains only in-frame clones and omits some. Among 120,000 to 150,000 clones listed, about 93% were seen once. The receptor was isolated from an adult in good health. The V call is TRBV19, the J call TRBJ1-2, with D unresolved. Here the sequenced sample was peripheral blood, taken on day 0 of AZD1222 vaccination. The CDR3 nucleotides read TGTGCCAGTAGTAAGACAAGTGGCTACACCTTC. Translated, it gives CASSKTSGYTF.